This entry lists 6 T cell receptor beta chains sequenced from one sample in a study of T cells in localized non-small cell lung cancer. Using immunoSEQ multiplex PCR, the repertoire was profiled, and TCRdb retains in-frame clones only, with some absent. The sample lists around 840 clones, 29% occurring once. The specimen was normal lung tissue next to the tumor, collected before any cancer treatment. These receptors were collected from a woman aged 40-70 years with stage I squamous cell lung carcinoma.

A few counts support this clone. J is TRBJ2-4 and V is TRBV7-5. TRBV7-5 is an annotated pseudogene. The CDR3 consists of 15 residues. CDR3 sequence reads: CASSSRSVGTNIQYF. Here the CDR3 DNA reads TGTGCCAGCAGCTCCCGATCTGTGGGTACGAACATTCAGTACTTC.

The CDR3 DNA is TGTGCCAGTACCTCGACTAGCGGGGGATACTTCTCCGGGGAGCTGTTTTTT. Protein sequence: CASTSTSGGYFSGELFF. This chain connects TRBV19 to TRBJ2-2; 12 positions match TRBD2. The CDR3 is made up of 17 amino acids. After removal of 7 bases from V and 6 bases from J, the junction contained 12 bases not matched to a gene. Looked up from germline, CDR1 is LNHDA and CDR2 is SQIVND (reference sequence).

By sample fraction, this clone is large. V is TRBV7-2 and J is TRBJ2-5; D possibly uses TRBD1 or TRBD2 (6 bases each). Germline V gene data show CDR1 as SGHTA and CDR2 as FQGNSA. Trimming cost V 8 bases and J 5 bases, with 15 bases left between them. The CDR3 contains 13 residues. The CDR3 region is CASAGSQGETQYF. The DNA of the CDR3 is TGTGCCAGCGCGGGATCCCAGGGGGAGACCCAGTACTTC.

V gene TRBV9 combines with J gene TRBJ2-1, with D possibly being TRBD2 (5 bases). The CDR3 length is 14 residues. V was pared by 5 bases and J by 6 bases, with 15 bases between. CDR1 is SGDLS and CDR2 is YYNGEE in the germline V gene. Written as DNA, the CDR3 is TGTGCCAGCAGTGATCATGCGGGTAGCAATGAGCAGTTCTTC. Residues: CASSDHAGSNEQFF.

This clone was detected only once. The chain uses TRBV19 and TRBJ2-1; no reliable D call. Trimming stripped 8 bases from V and 3 bases from J, with 11 bases between. This CDR3 has 13 amino acids. From germline, CDR1 is LNHDA and CDR2 SQIVND (reference sequence). The DNA of the CDR3 is TGTGCCAGTGCCAGAGCATACTACAATGAGCAGTTCTTC. Its protein is CASARAYYNEQFF.

In this sample, this clone turned up a few times. V gene TRBV11-3 combines with J gene TRBJ2-2, with TRBD1 matching 9 bases. The germline gives CDR1 SGHNT, CDR2 YENEEA. V shed 4 bases and J 0 bases; nucleotides not matched to a gene: 3. The CDR3 totals 16 residues. Here the CDR3 DNA reads TGTGCCAGCAGCTATCGACAGGGGGCGAACACCGGGGAGCTGTTTTTT. Its protein product is CASSYRQGANTGELFF.